The 29 T cell receptor beta chains presented below share a single source sample, sequenced in a study of cytotoxic CD8 clonotypes in ibrutinib-treated CLL. Libraries were prepared by immunoSEQ multiplex PCR; TCRdb keeps only in-frame clonotypes and omits some of them. The profile shows over 6,500 clones, about 70% of them singletons. The source was PBMCs, collected before ibrutinib treatment. The receptors come from a human donor with chronic lymphocytic leukemia.

The chain has TRBV7-3 and TRBJ2-6; D is uncertain. The CDR3 totals 15 residues. Trimming cost V 2 bases and J 2 bases, with 7 bases left between them. Germline V gene lookup returns CDR1 SGHTA and CDR2 FQGTGA. For the CDR3, the DNA is TGTGCCAGCAGCTTACCGGGCGCTGGGGCCAACGTCCTGACTTTC. Translating it yields CASSLPGAGANVLTF.

V is TRBV5-4 and J is TRBJ2-7; TRBD2 matches 11 bases. Per the germline V gene, CDR1 is SGHNT and CDR2 is YYREEE (reference sequence). The CDR3 contains 16 residues. V lost 4 bases and J lost 4; bases outside the gene matches: 10. CDR3 in DNA: TGTGCCAGCAGCCTAGCCGGGACTAGCGGCGTTTACGAGCAGTACTTC. Translated, it gives CASSLAGTSGVYEQYF.

The gene calls are TRBV7-2 and TRBJ2-2, with TRBD2 as a possible D gene (5 bases). V shed 2 bases and J shed 5 bases, with 12 bases lying between them. CDR1 SGHTA and CDR2 FQGNSA come from the germline V gene. CDR3 size: 15 residues. CDR3 residues: CASSLTGILTGELFF. Written as DNA, the CDR3 is TGTGCCAGCAGCTTAACCGGGATTCTAACCGGGGAGCTGTTTTTT.

Judged by abundance, this clone is large. The genes are TRBV29-1 and TRBJ2-5; TRBD1 matches at 10 bases. Per germline, CDR1 SQVTM and CDR2 ANQGSEA. Losses at the gene ends were 4 bases for V and 4 bases for J; bases not matched to a gene: 12. The CDR3 has 16 residues. This chain's CDR3 is CSVVRGTGERGETQYF. The CDR3 DNA is TGCAGCGTTGTTAGGGGGACAGGGGAAAGAGGAGAGACCCAGTACTTC. Looking up the rest from reference TRBV29-1 and TRBJ2-5 gives the full variable domain: SAVISQKPSRDICQRGTSLTIQCQVDSQVTMMFWYRQQPGQSLTLIATANQGSEATYESGFVIDKFPISRPNLTFSTLTVSNMSPEDSSIYLCSVVRGTGERGETQYFGPGTRLLVL.

This chain joins TRBV19 and TRBJ2-3, with D tentatively TRBD2 (6 bases). This CDR3 region has 16 residues. The ends were cut back, 6 bases at V and 4 bases at J, with 20 bases in the middle. From germline, CDR1 is LNHDA and CDR2 SQIVND (reference sequence). For the CDR3, the DNA is TGTGCCAGTAGGGCCGGGACTGTGATGGGCCCAGATACGCAGTATTTT. Translating it yields CASRAGTVMGPDTQYF.

The rearrangement links TRBV19 to TRBJ1-2; D is uncertain. Trimming took off 8 bases at V and 4 bases at J, with 14 bases between the two ends. Germline assignment: CDR1 LNHDA and CDR2 SQIVND (reference sequence). The CDR3 spans 13 residues. In nucleotides, the CDR3 is TGTGCCAGTGGGCTGTCGCGGGCCTATGGCTACACCTTC. This codes for CASGLSRAYGYTF.

The rearrangement links TRBV25-1 to TRBJ1-2; D remains ambiguous. Trimming took off 5 bases at V and 5 bases at J, with 15 bases between the two ends. This CDR3 comprises 14 residues. Germline CDR1 MGHDK, CDR2 SYGVNS. The CDR3 DNA sequence: TGTGCCAGCAGTCCCTCCGGGGTTATGTATGGCTACACCTTC. It is translated as CASSPSGVMYGYTF.

The J gene is TRBJ1-6, the V gene TRBV28; D is perhaps TRBD1 (6 bases). This CDR3 is built from 14 residues. Germline V gene lookup returns CDR1 MDHEN and CDR2 SYDVKM. The V and J ends lost 3 bases and 10 bases respectively, with 13 bases between them. CDR3 protein: CASSFHRERSPLHF. The DNA of the CDR3 is TGTGCCAGCAGTTTTCACAGGGAGCGGTCACCCCTCCACTTT.

This clone was observed a handful of times. J is TRBJ2-3 and V is TRBV10-3, with D unresolved. The V end lost 6 bases, the J end lost 2 bases, and 24 bases lay between the germline ends. The CDR3 is 18 residues long. Germline assignment: CDR1 ENHRY and CDR2 SYGVKD. The CDR3 sequence: CAIRVPTGPVIDTDTQYF. The CDR3 DNA is TGTGCCATCAGGGTACCCACGGGTCCAGTTATTGACACAGATACGCAGTATTTT.

V is TRBV5-1 and J is TRBJ2-7; the D gene is possibly TRBD1 (6 bases). Trimming took off 6 bases at V and 0 bases at J, with 13 bases between the two ends. The CDR3 contains 14 residues. The germline gives CDR1 SGHRS, CDR2 YFSETQ. The CDR3 here is CASTPGTLSYEQYF. CDR3 sequence (DNA): TGCGCCAGCACCCCCGGGACACTCTCCTACGAGCAGTACTTC.

CDR3 protein: CASRALNPAKNIQYF. CDR3 nucleotides: TGTGCCAGCAGGGCACTGAACCCAGCCAAAAACATTCAGTACTTC. This chain connects TRBV6-1 to TRBJ2-4; D not resolved. V lost 6 bases and J 0 bases, leaving 12 bases between the germline ends. The germline V gene encodes CDR1 MNHNS and CDR2 SASEGT. The CDR3 is 15 residues long.

This clone occurred a few times. The rearrangement links TRBV7-9 to TRBJ1-1; no clear D. The CDR3 spans 13 residues. Trimming shortened V by 5 bases and J by 5 bases, and 12 bases separated the two germline ends. Germline CDR1 and CDR2: SEHNR and FQNEAQ (reference sequence). The CDR3 DNA sequence: TGTGCCAGCAGCATCTCCCGTAGTACTGAAGCTTTCTTT. It is translated as CASSISRSTEAFF.

This clone was counted between two and nine times. This chain joins TRBV7-9 and TRBJ2-2; D could derive from TRBD1 or TRBD2 (5 bases each). Germline-derived CDR1 and CDR2 are SEHNR and FQNEAQ (reference sequence). The CDR3 is 17 amino acids. Trimming stripped 4 bases from V and 7 bases from J, with 22 bases between. The CDR3 sequence is CASSSAVGRVVGGELFF. In DNA form, the CDR3 reads TGTGCCAGCAGCTCCGCGGTGGGACGGGTGGTTGGCGGGGAGCTGTTTTTT.

This clone was counted a few times. V and J are TRBV11-2 and TRBJ2-7; a weak D match, TRBD1 (5 bases). There are 14 residues in the CDR3. Germline CDR1 SGHAT, CDR2 FQNNGV. V lost 0 bases and J lost 7, with 13 bases in between. Here the CDR3 reads CASSLDRPPGEQYF. CDR3 nucleotides: TGTGCCAGCAGCTTAGATAGGCCCCCAGGGGAGCAGTACTTC.

This chain connects TRBV30 to TRBJ2-7, with D uncertain. V was pared by 5 bases and J by 4 bases, with 9 bases between. This CDR3 comprises 11 residues. The germline V gene has CDR1 GTSNPN and CDR2 SVGIG (reference sequence). CDR3 in amino acids: CAWELSYEQYF. The CDR3 DNA reads as TGTGCCTGGGAATTAAGTTACGAGCAGTACTTC.

The chain combines TRBV27 with TRBJ2-5; 7 bases match TRBD2. Germline V gene lookup returns CDR1 MNHEY and CDR2 SMNVEV (reference sequence). The CDR3 is 16 residues long. Trimming cost V 5 bases and J 1 base; bases outside gene matches: 10. CDR3 nucleotides: TGTGCCAGCAGTGGAGGGAGGGGCCGGGGCCAAGAGACCCAGTACTTC. It is translated as CASSGGRGRGQETQYF.

Note on this clone: One end of the junction is discordant with germline, which a read error may explain. V is TRBV20-1 and J is TRBJ2-7, with D uncertain. The length of the CDR3 is 9 residues. The germline gives CDR1 DFQATT, CDR2 SNEGSKA (reference sequence). CDR3 amino acids: CSARAAAAF. For the CDR3, the DNA is TGCAGTGCTAGAGCGGCAGCCGCATTC.

The genes are TRBV6-4 and TRBJ1-5, with 7 bases lining up with TRBD1. This CDR3 has 14 residues. J lost 8 bases, V lost 10 bases, and 14 bases had no gene match. Germline CDR1 reads MRHNA; CDR2 reads SNTAGT. The CDR3 loop is CANPGGASRKPQHF. CDR3 bases: TGTGCCAACCCAGGGGGGGCCTCACGGAAGCCCCAGCATTTT.

This chain joins TRBV19 and TRBJ1-2; D unclear. The germline CDR1 and CDR2 sequences are LNHDA and SQIVND (reference sequence). The V end lost 1 base, the J end lost 5 bases, and 29 bases lay between the germline ends. The CDR3 extends over 20 amino acids. The DNA of the CDR3 is TGTGCCAGTAGTATAGGAACTTTAGAGGTACAAACTTCTCGGGCTTATGGCTACACCTTC. Amino acids: CASSIGTLEVQTSRAYGYTF. The full variable domain, rest sourced from reference TRBV19 and TRBJ1-2, is DGGITQSPKYLFRKEGQNVTLSCEQNLNHDAMYWYRQDPGQGLRLIYYSQIVNDFQKGDIAEGYSVSREKKESFPLTVTSAQKNPTAFYLCASSIGTLEVQTSRAYGYTFGSGTRLTVV.

By share of the sample, this clone is large. This chain uses TRBV27 with TRBJ2-7; 7 positions match TRBD1. V was clipped by 4 bases and J by 6 bases; unmatched bases: 3. This CDR3 has 12 residues. Germline-derived CDR1 and CDR2 are MNHEY and SMNVEV (reference sequence). The chain's CDR3 is CASSYRGGEQYF. The CDR3 DNA sequence: TGTGCCAGCAGTTACAGGGGCGGCGAGCAGTACTTC.

The rearrangement uses TRBV19 and TRBJ2-2; 11 bases are a match to TRBD2. With V trimmed by 5 bases and J by 11 bases, 10 bases remained unmatched. The CDR3 contains 15 residues. Per germline, CDR1 LNHDA and CDR2 SQIVND (reference sequence). The CDR3 DNA sequence: TGTGCCAGTAGTCCAGGACTAGCGGGCACAACCGAGCTGTTTTTT. Translated: CASSPGLAGTTELFF.

The rearrangement links TRBV19 to TRBJ2-3; D may be TRBD2 (6 bases). CDR1 is LNHDA, CDR2 SQIVND, per germline (reference sequence). The CDR3 covers 14 residues. Trimming cost V 7 bases and J 1 base, with 12 bases left between them. The CDR3 DNA reads as TGTGCCAGTACTCCCCCGGGGGGCACAGATACGCAGTATTTT. Translating it yields CASTPPGGTDTQYF.

The chain combines TRBV18 with TRBJ1-1; D gene unclear. This CDR3 is 14 amino acids long. Trimming took 9 bases from V and 4 from J, leaving 18 bases between them. Germline values: CDR1 KGHSH, CDR2 LQKENI. CDR3 coding DNA: TGTGCCAGTCTCACCACTGGTAGAGTCACTGAAGCTTTCTTT. Protein sequence: CASLTTGRVTEAFF.

In this sample, this clone turned up a few times. The sample carries other DNA sequences with the same CDR3. V usage is TRBV27 and J usage is TRBJ2-3; D unclear. V gave up 7 bases and J gave up 0 bases, with 2 bases separating them. From germline, CDR1 is MNHEY and CDR2 SMNVEV (reference sequence). This CDR3 is 11 amino acids long. The CDR3 loop reads CASTSTDTQYF. The CDR3 DNA sequence: TGTGCCAGCACAAGCACAGATACGCAGTATTTT.

The genes are TRBV9 and TRBJ1-2; 9 bases fit TRBD1. Unmatched junction bases numbered 8, after V lost 4 bases and J lost 4 bases. Looked up from germline, CDR1 is SGDLS and CDR2 is YYNGEE. The CDR3 has 15 amino acids. The chain's CDR3 is CASSNRDRAVYGYTF. In DNA, the CDR3 is TGTGCCAGCAGCAACCGGGACAGGGCCGTCTATGGCTACACCTTC.

The genes are TRBV13 and TRBJ2-5; unclear D gene. Germline V gene data show CDR1 as PRHDT and CDR2 as FYEKMQ (reference sequence). V was cut by 1 base and J by 3 bases, with 6 bases left in between. The CDR3 consists of 13 residues. The CDR3: CASSLAREETQYF. The DNA for the CDR3 is TGTGCCAGCAGCTTAGCCAGAGAAGAGACCCAGTACTTC.

J is TRBJ1-6 and V is TRBV7-2; unclear D gene. This CDR3 is built from 17 residues. Per the germline V gene, CDR1 is SGHTA and CDR2 is FQGNSA. Trimming shortened V by 2 bases and J by 6 bases, and 17 bases separated the two germline ends. The DNA for the CDR3 is TGTGCCAGCAGCTTAAGGCCCCTGGGAGGCAGTAATTCACCCCTCCACTTT. Amino acids: CASSLRPLGGSNSPLHF.

The chain is built from TRBV7-3 and TRBJ1-2; no firm D call. Trimming removed 2 bases from V and 2 bases from J, with 6 bases in between. Germline CDR1 SGHTA, CDR2 FQGTGA. The CDR3 has 13 residues. The CDR3: CASSLDGNYGYTF. In DNA form, the CDR3 reads TGTGCCAGCAGCTTAGACGGGAACTATGGCTACACCTTC.

With respect to this clone: Other DNA sequences in this sample translate to the same CDR3. CDR3: CASSSQGNYGYTF. The CDR3, as DNA: TGTGCCAGCAGCTCACAGGGGAACTATGGCTACACCTTC. This chain links TRBV28 with TRBJ1-2; 7 bases align to TRBD1. After removal of 6 bases from V and 2 bases from J, the junction contained 3 bases not matched to a gene. Germline V CDR1 and CDR2: MDHEN, SYDVKM. The CDR3 totals 13 residues.